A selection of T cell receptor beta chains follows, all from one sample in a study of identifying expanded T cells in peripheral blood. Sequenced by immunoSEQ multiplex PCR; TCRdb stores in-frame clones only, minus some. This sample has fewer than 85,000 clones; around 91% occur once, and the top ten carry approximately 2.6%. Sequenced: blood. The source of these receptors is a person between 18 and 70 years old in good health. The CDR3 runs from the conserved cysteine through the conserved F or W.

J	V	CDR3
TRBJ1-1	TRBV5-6	CASRASYGNTEAFF
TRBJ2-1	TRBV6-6	CASSSSGTGSYNEQFF
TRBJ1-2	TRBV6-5	CASSPKGDYGYTF
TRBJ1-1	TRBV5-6	CASSFRDRGTEAFF
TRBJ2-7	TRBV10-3	CAISDGYEQYF
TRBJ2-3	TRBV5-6	CASSLRDSVTDTQYF
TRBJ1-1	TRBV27	CASSYRGGTEAFF
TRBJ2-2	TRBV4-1	CASSPRSGGGTGELFF
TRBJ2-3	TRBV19	CASSIWSSGSEDTQYF
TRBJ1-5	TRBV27	CASSKDRGNQPQHF
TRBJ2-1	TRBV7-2	CASSLSIDYNEQFF
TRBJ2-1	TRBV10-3	CASSEWSDEQFF
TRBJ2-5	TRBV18	CASSRQGVETQYF
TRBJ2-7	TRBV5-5	CASSLIVSSYEQYF
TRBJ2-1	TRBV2	CASGGQNNEQFF
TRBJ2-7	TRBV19	CASSSDGDYEQYF
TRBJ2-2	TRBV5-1	CASSQMSTGVITGELFF
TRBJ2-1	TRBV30	CAWNGGNEGDEQFF
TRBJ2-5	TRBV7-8	CASSAHGAGEPETQYF
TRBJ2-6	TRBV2	CASSAGPGQTKQEGANVLTF
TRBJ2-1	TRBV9	CASSVGDWGWGEQFF
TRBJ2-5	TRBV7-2	CASSLGDRGGETQYF
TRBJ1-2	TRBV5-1	CASRPTQNYGYTF
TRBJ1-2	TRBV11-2	CASSSTGIGGYTF
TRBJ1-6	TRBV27	CASSYLADWGLYSPLHF
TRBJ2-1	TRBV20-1	CSARVVNEQFF
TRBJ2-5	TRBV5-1	CASSDRTSGDLRETQYF
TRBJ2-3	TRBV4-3	CASSQGSQGMDTQYF
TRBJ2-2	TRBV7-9	CASSLSAAGELFF
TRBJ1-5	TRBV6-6	CASTRGGDQPQHF
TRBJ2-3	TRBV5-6	CASSYIAGASTDTQYF